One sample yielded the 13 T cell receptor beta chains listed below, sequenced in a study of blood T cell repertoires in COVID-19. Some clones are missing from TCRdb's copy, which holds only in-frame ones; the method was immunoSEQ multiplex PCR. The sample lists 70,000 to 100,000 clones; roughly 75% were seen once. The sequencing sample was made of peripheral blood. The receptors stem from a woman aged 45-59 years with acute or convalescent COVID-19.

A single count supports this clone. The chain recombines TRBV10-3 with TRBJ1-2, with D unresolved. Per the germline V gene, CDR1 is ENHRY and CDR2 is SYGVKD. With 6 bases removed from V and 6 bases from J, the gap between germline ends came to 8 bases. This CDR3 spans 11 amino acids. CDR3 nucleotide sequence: TGTGCCATCAGCCCCGGGAATGGCTACACCTTC. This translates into CAISPGNGYTF.

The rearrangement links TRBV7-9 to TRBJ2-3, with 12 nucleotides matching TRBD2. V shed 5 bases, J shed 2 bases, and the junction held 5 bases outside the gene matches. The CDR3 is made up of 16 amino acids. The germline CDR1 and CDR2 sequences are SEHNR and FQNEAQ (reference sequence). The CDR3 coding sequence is TGTGCCAGCAGCCCTACTAGCGGGGGGCCCACAGATACGCAGTATTTT. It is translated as CASSPTSGGPTDTQYF.

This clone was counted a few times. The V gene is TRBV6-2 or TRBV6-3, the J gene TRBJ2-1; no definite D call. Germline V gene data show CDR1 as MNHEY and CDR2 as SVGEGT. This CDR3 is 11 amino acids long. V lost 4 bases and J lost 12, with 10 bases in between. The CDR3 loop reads CASSWAGRQFF. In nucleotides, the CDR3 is TGTGCCAGCAGTTGGGCAGGAAGGCAGTTCTTC.

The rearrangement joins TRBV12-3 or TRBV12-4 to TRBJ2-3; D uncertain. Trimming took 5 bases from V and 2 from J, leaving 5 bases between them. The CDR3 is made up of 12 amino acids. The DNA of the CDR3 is TGTGCCAGCAGTCTACTCACAGATACGCAGTATTTT. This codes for CASSLLTDTQYF.

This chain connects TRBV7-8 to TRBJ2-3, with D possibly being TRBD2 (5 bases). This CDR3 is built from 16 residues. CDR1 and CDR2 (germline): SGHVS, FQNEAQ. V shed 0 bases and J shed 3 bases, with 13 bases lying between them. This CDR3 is CASSLATGVGTDTQYF. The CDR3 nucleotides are TGTGCCAGCAGCTTAGCGACCGGGGTTGGGACAGATACGCAGTATTTT.

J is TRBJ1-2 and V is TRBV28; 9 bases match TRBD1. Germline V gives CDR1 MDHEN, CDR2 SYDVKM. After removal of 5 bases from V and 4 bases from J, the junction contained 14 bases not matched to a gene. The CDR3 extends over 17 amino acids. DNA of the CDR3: TGTGCCAGCAGTCTATACAAGGGACAGGGCCGCGTCTATGGCTACACCTTC. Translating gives CASSLYKGQGRVYGYTF.

This CDR3 reads CASSTLAGGATDTQYF. DNA for the CDR3: TGCGCCAGCAGCACACTAGCGGGGGGGGCCACAGATACGCAGTATTTT. V and J are TRBV4-1 and TRBJ2-3; the match to TRBD2 covers 13 bases. The CDR3 contains 16 residues. Trimming cost V 5 bases and J 2 bases; bases outside gene matches: 4. Germline V gives CDR1 MGHRA, CDR2 YSYEKL.

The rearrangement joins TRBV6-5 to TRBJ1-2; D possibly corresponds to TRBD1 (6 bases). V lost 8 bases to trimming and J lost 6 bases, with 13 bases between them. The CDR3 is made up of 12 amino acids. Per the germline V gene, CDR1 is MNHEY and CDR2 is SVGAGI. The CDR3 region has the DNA TGTGCCAGCGAGAGGGGGAAACATGGCTACACCTTC. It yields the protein CASERGKHGYTF.

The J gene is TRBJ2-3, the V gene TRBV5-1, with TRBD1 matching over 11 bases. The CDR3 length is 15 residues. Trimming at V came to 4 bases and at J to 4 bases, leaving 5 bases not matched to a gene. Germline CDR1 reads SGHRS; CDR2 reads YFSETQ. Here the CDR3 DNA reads TGCGCCAGCAGCACCGGACAGGGGGCGGCAGATACGCAGTATTTT. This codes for CASSTGQGAADTQYF.

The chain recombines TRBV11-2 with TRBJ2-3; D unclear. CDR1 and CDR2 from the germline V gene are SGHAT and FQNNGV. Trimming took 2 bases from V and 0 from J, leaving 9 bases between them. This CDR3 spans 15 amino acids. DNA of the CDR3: TGTGCCAGCAGCTTATATGGGCGCAGCACAGATACGCAGTATTTT. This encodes CASSLYGRSTDTQYF.

CDR3 protein: CASSQDGSGQGGNGYTF. The CDR3 region has the DNA TGTGCCAGCAGCCAAGATGGAAGCGGACAGGGGGGTAACGGCTACACCTTC. This chain links TRBV3-1 (or the pseudogene TRBV3-2) with TRBJ1-2; TRBD1 matches 10 bases. CDR3 length: 17 amino acids. V lost 0 bases and J lost 8; bases outside the gene matches: 12. In germline, CDR1 is LGHDT, CDR2 YNNKEL (reference sequence).

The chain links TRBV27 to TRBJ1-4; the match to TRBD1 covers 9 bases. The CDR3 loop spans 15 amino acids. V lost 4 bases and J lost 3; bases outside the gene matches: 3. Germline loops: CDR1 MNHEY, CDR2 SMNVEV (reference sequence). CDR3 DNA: TGTGCCAGCAGTTGGGGGACAGGGCCTAATGAAAAACTGTTTTTT. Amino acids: CASSWGTGPNEKLFF.

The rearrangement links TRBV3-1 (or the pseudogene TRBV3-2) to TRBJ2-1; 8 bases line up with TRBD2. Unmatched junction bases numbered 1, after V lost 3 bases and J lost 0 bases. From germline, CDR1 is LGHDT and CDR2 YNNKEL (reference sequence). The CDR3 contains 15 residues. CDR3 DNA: TGTGCCAGCAGCCAGAGCGGGGGCTCCTACAATGAGCAGTTCTTC. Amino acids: CASSQSGGSYNEQFF.